This TCR beta chain was found in a study of blood T cell repertoires in COVID-19. Study in general: Both acute and convalescent COVID-19 samples were obtained from the United States, Italy and Spain.

Here immunoSEQ multiplex PCR was the method, and the copy in TCRdb shows in-frame clones only, minus some. The sample lists some 250,000 clones; around nine tenths were seen once. CDR1 is MNHNS, CDR2 SASEGT, per germline. The V end lost 3 bases, the J end lost 0 bases, and 6 bases lay between the germline ends. This CDR3 contains 15 residues. The receptor's source is a woman in her seventies with active or convalescent COVID-19. The sequenced sample was peripheral blood. The chain employs TRBV6-1 and TRBJ1-6; no definite D call. Here the CDR3 reads CASSDQASYNSPLHF. The DNA of the CDR3 is TGTGCCAGCAGTGATCAGGCCTCCTATAATTCACCCCTCCACTTT.